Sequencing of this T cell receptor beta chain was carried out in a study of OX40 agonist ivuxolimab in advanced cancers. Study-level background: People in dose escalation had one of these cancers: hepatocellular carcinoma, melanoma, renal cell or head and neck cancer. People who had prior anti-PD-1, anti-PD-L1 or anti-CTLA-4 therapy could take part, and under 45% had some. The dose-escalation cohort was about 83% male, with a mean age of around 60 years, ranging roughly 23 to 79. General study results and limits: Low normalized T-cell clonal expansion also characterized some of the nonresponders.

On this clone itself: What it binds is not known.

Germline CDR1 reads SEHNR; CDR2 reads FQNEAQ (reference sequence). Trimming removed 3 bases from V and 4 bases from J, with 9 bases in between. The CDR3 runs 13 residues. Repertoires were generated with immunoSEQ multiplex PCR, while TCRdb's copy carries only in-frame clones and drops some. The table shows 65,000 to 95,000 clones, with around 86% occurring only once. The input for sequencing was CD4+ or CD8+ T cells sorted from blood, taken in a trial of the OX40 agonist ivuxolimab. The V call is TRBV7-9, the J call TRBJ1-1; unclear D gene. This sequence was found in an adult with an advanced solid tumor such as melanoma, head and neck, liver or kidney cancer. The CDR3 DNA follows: TGTGCCAGCAGCTTTACGGATCTCACTGAAGCTTTCTTT. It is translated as CASSFTDLTEAFF.